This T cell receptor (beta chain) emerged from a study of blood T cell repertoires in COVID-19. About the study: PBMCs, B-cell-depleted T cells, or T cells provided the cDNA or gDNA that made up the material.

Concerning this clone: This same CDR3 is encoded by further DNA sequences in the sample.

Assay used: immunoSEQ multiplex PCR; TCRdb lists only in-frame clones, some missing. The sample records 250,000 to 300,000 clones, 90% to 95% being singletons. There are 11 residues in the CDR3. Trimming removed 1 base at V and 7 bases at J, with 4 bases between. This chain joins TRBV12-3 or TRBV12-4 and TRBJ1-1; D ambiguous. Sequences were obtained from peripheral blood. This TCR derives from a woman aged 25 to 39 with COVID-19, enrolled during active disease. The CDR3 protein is CASSLGGEAFF. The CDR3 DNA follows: TGTGCCAGCAGTTTAGGCGGTGAAGCTTTCTTT.